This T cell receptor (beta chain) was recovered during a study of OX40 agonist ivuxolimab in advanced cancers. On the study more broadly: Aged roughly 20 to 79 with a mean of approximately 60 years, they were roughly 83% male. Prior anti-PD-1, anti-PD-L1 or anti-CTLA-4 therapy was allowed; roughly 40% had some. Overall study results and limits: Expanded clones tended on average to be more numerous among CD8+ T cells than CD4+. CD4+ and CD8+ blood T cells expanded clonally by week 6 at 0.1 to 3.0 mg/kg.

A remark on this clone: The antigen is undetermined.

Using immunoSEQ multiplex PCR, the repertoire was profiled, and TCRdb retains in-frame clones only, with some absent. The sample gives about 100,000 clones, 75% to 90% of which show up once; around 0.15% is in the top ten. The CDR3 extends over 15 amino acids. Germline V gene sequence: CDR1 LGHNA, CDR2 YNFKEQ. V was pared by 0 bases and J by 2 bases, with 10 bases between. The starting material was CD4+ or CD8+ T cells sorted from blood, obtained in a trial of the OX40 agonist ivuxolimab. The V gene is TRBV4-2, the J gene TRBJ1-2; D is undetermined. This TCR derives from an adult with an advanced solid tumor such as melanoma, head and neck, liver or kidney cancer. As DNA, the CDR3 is TGTGCCAGCAGCCAAGAGGGAGGGATCAACTATGGCTACACCTTC. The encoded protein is CASSQEGGINYGYTF.